This T cell receptor beta chain was sequenced in a study of T cell responses to AZD1222 COVID-19 vaccine. Sequencing was performed with immunoSEQ multiplex PCR; in TCRdb, only in-frame clones are kept and a portion is missing. The table includes around 190,000 clones, about 91% detected once. The V gene's germline CDR1 is SGHRS and CDR2 YFSETQ. Trimming removed 0 bases at V and 8 bases at J, with 6 bases between. The CDR3 spans 13 residues. The chain recombines TRBV5-1 with TRBJ1-6; D gene unclear. The specimen comprised peripheral blood, sampled 28 days after the second AZD1222 dose. The sequence was collected from an adult who received the AZD1222 COVID-19 vaccine. CDR3 in amino acids: CASSLEGDSPLHF. CDR3 nucleotides: TGCGCCAGCAGCTTGGAAGGTGATTCACCCCTCCACTTT.